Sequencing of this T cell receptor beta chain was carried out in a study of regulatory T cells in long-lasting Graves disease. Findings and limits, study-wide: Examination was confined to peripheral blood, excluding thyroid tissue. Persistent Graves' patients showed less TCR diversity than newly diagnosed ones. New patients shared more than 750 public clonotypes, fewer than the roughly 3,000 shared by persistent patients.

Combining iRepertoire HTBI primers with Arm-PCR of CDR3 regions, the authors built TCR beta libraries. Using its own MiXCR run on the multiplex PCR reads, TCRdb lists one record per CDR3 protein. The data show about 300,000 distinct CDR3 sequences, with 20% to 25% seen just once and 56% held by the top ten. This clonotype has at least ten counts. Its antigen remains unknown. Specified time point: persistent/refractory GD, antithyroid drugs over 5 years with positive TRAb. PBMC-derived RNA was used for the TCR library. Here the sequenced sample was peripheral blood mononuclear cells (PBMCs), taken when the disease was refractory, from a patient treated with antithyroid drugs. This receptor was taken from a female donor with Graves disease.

The CDR3 region has the DNA TGTGCCAGCAGTTCCCCCTATCAGCCCCAGCATTTT. It translates to CASSSPYQPQHF. The chain has TRBV12-3 or TRBV12-4 and TRBJ1-5; D ambiguous. The CDR3 is 12 amino acids. V shed 4 bases and J shed 5 bases, with 6 bases lying between them.